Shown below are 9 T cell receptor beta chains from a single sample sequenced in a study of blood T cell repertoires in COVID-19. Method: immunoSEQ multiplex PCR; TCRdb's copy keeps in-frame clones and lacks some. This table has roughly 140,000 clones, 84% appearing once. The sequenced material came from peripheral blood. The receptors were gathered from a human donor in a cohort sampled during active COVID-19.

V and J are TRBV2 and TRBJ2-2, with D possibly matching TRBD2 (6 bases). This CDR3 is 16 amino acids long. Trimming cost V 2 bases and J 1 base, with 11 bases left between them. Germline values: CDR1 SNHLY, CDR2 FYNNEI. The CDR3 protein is CASSEQGLRNTGELFF. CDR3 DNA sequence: TGTGCCAGCAGTGAACAGGGACTGAGGAACACCGGGGAGCTGTTTTTT. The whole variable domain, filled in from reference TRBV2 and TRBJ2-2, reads EPEVTQTPSHQVTQMGQEVILRCVPISNHLYFYWYRQILGQKVEFLVSFYNNEISEKSEIFDDQFSVERPDGSNFTLKIRSTKLEDSAMYFCASSEQGLRNTGELFFGEGSRLTVL.

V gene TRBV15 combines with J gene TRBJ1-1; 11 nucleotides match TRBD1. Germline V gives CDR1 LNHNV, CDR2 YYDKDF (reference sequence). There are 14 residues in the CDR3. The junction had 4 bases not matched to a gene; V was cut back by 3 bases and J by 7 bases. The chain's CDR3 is CATSRGDRGVEAFF. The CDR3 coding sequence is TGTGCCACCAGCAGGGGGGACAGGGGGGTTGAAGCTTTCTTT.

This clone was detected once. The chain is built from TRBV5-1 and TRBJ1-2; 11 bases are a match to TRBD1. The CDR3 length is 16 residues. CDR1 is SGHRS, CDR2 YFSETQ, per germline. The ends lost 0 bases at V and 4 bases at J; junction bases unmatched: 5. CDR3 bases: TGCGCCAGCAGCTTGGTCTCCGGGACAGGGGGCTATGGCTACACCTTC. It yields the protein CASSLVSGTGGYGYTF.

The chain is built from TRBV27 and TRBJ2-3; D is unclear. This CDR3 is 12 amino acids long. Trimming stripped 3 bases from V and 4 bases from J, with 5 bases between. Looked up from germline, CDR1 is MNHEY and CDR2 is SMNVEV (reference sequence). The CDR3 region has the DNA TGTGCCAGCAGTTTCCCCGCAGATACGCAGTATTTT. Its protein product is CASSFPADTQYF.

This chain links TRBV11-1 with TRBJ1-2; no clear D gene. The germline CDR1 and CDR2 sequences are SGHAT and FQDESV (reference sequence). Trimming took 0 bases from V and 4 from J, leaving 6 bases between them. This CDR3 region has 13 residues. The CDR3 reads CASSLARGYGYTF. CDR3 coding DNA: TGTGCCAGCAGCTTAGCGAGAGGCTATGGCTACACCTTC.

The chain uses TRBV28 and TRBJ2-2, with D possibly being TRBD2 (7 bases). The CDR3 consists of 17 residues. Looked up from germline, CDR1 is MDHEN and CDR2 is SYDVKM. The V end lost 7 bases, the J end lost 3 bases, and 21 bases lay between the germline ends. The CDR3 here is CASMGGRQGIYTGELFF. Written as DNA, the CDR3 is TGTGCCAGCATGGGGGGGAGGCAGGGGATATACACCGGGGAGCTGTTTTTT. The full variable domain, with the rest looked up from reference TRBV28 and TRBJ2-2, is DVKVTQSSRYLVKRTGEKVFLECVQDMDHENMFWYRQDPGLGLRLIYFSYDVKMKEKGDIPEGYSVSREKKERFSLILESASTNQTSMYLCASMGGRQGIYTGELFFGEGSRLTVL.

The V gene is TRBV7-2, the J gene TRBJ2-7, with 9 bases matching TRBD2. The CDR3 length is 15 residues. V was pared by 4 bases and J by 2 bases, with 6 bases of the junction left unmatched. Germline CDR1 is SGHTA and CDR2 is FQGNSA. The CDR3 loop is CASSYRGGATYEQYF. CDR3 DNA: TGTGCCAGCAGCTACCGCGGGGGGGCGACCTACGAGCAGTACTTC.

The CDR3 coding sequence is TGTGCCAGCAGCTTGGGGGACAGAAAATCCTCCTACGAGCAGTACTTC. Protein product: CASSLGDRKSSYEQYF. The chain uses TRBV5-8 and TRBJ2-7; 7 positions match TRBD1. The ends lost 0 bases at V and 0 bases at J; junction bases unmatched: 6. The CDR3 has 16 amino acids. CDR1 is SGHTS and CDR2 is YDEGEE in the germline V gene.

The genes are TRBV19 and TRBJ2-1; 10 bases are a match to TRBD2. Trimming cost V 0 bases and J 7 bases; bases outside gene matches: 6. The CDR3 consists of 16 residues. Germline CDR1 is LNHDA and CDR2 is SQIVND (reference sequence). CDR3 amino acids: CASSIDQAGGPNEQFF. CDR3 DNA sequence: TGTGCCAGTAGTATAGATCAAGCGGGGGGGCCTAATGAGCAGTTCTTC.